These 15 T cell receptor beta chains were sequenced from one sample in a study of patients and donors after allogeneic stem cell transplantation. Via MiXCR, TCRdb re-called the RT-PCR reads, giving one row per CDR3 protein. The sample lists roughly 880,000 distinct CDR3 sequences; about a sixth were seen once. Sequencing input: blood, either unsorted or a sorted T cell fraction (not recorded which). Receptors originate from a human donor who was either an allogeneic HSCT recipient or a stem cell or donor lymphocyte infusion donor (not recorded which). It is not recorded whose cells these are; they may come from a transplant donor.

This clonotype occurred a few times. V and J are TRBV3-1 and TRBJ1-5; possibly TRBD1 for D (5 bases). Germline lookup yields CDR1 LGHDT and CDR2 YNNKEL (reference sequence). The CDR3 contains 15 residues. V lost 4 bases, J lost 2 bases, and 12 bases lay in between. This chain's CDR3 is CASSLGMGGNQPQHF. The CDR3 DNA reads TGTGCCAGCAGCCTTGGGATGGGGGGCAATCAGCCCCAGCATTTT.

V gene TRBV20-1 combines with J gene TRBJ1-4, with D perhaps matching TRBD1 (6 bases). Germline CDR1 is DFQATT and CDR2 is SNEGSKA (reference sequence). The germline V and J ends were trimmed by 3 bases and 10 bases, with 12 bases remaining between them. This CDR3 is built from 12 residues. As DNA, the CDR3 is TGCAGTGCTAGGGGGGGGGCTGGAAAACTGTTTTTT. Translated, it gives CSARGGAGKLFF.

This clonotype was detected only a few times. The chain has TRBV13 and TRBJ1-2; D is unclear. Germline lookup yields CDR1 PRHDT and CDR2 FYEKMQ (reference sequence). The CDR3 runs 14 residues. The germline V and J ends were trimmed by 7 bases and 7 bases, with 19 bases remaining between them. DNA for the CDR3: TGTGCCAGCACCACGGACCGGACGCCGGGTGGCTACACCTTC. It specifies CASTTDRTPGGYTF.

This clonotype was seen a few times. This chain joins TRBV9 and TRBJ1-6; D possibly corresponds to TRBD1 (6 bases). CDR3 length: 16 residues. The germline V gene encodes CDR1 SGDLS and CDR2 YYNGEE. Deletions cut 4 bases from V and 11 bases from J, with 22 bases between. CDR3 in DNA: TGTGCCAGCAGCCCGGGGGGCGCCGGAGAGGGGCCACCCCTCCACTTT. This translates into CASSPGGAGEGPPLHF.

The chain combines TRBV5-1 with TRBJ2-1; D is perhaps TRBD1 (5 bases). This CDR3 has 15 residues. Trimming left V 0 bases short and J 2 bases short, with 9 bases between. Germline V gene lookup returns CDR1 SGHRS and CDR2 YFSETQ. CDR3 sequence (DNA): TGCGCCAGCAGCTTGGAGTGGGGCACCTACAATGAGCAGTTCTTC. This translates into CASSLEWGTYNEQFF.

This clonotype was detected a few times. For the CDR3, the DNA is TGTGCTAGTGGCCTCAAGTATGGGGGGGACACTGAAGCTTTCTTT. Encoded protein: CASGLKYGGDTEAFF. The genes are TRBV12-5 and TRBJ1-1; the D gene is possibly TRBD1 (5 bases). This CDR3 has 15 amino acids. Germline CDR1 and CDR2: LGHNT and FRNRAP. With 6 bases removed from V and 3 bases from J, the gap between germline ends came to 17 bases.

CDR3 protein: CASSLEVNQGAGGYTF. The CDR3 bases are TGCGCCAGCAGCTTGGAGGTCAACCAGGGAGCGGGTGGCTACACCTTC. The rearrangement links TRBV5-1 to TRBJ1-2; D perhaps matches TRBD1 (5 bases). V lost 0 bases and J 7 bases, leaving 19 bases between the germline ends. The CDR3 runs 16 residues. CDR1 is SGHRS, CDR2 YFSETQ, per germline.

Written as DNA, the CDR3 is TGTGCCTGGGACTCCTGGACAGGCACCTACAATGAGCAGTTCTTC. It translates to CAWDSWTGTYNEQFF. This chain links TRBV30 with TRBJ2-1, with 7 nucleotides matching TRBD1. The CDR3 runs to 15 residues. Trimming removed 5 bases from V and 2 bases from J; junction bases left unmatched: 9. From germline, CDR1 is GTSNPN and CDR2 SVGIG (reference sequence).

This clonotype was seen a handful of times. This chain links TRBV5-6 with TRBJ2-7, with D maybe TRBD2 (6 bases). Germline V gene sequence: CDR1 SGHDT, CDR2 YYEEEE. The CDR3 loop spans 17 amino acids. Trimming took off 0 bases at V and 1 base at J, with 17 bases between the two ends. The CDR3 loop is CASSLGREVMLSYEQYF. The CDR3 coding sequence is TGTGCCAGCAGCTTGGGGAGGGAGGTGATGCTTTCCTACGAGCAGTACTTC. Combining the CDR3 with reference TRBV5-6 and TRBJ2-7 gives the whole variable domain DAGVTQSPTHLIKTRGQQVTLRCSPKSGHDTVSWYQQALGQGPQFIFQYYEEEERQRGNFPDRFSGHQFPNYSSELNVNALLLGDSALYLCASSLGREVMLSYEQYFGPGTRLTVT.

This chain connects TRBV10-3 to TRBJ2-2; D may be TRBD1 (6 bases). This CDR3 region has 14 residues. CDR1 is ENHRY, CDR2 SYGVKD, per germline. V lost 5 bases and J lost 1, with 8 bases in between. For the CDR3, the DNA is TGTGCCATCAGTCCACAGGGGAACACCGGGGAGCTGTTTTTT. Residues: CAISPQGNTGELFF.

This chain uses TRBV7-2 with TRBJ2-7, with D perhaps TRBD2 (6 bases). The length of the CDR3 is 15 residues. V gave up 2 bases and J gave up 0 bases, with 11 bases separating them. Germline V CDR1 and CDR2: SGHTA, FQGNSA. In DNA form, the CDR3 reads TGTGCCAGCAGCTTATGGGGGACTCCCTCCTACGAGCAGTACTTC. It is translated as CASSLWGTPSYEQYF.

This rearrangement joins TRBV6-2 or TRBV6-3 to TRBJ1-1; 8 bases are shared with TRBD1. The CDR3 loop spans 18 amino acids. V trimming: 2 bases; J trimming: 5 bases; junction bases outside the gene matches: 16. Germline CDR1 and CDR2: MNHEY and SVGEGT. The CDR3 coding sequence is TGTGCCAGCAGTTACAGCCAAGGGACAGGTGGAAGAGGGACTGAAGCTTTCTTT. Translated, it gives CASSYSQGTGGRGTEAFF.

The chain recombines TRBV20-1 with TRBJ2-7; D gene uncertain. Trimming stripped 0 bases from V and 2 bases from J, with 14 bases between. In germline, CDR1 is DFQATT, CDR2 SNEGSKA (reference sequence). The CDR3 is 15 amino acids. CDR3 coding DNA: TGCAGTGCTAGAGATCCAACCGCGCTCACCTACGAGCAGTACTTC. Translated: CSARDPTALTYEQYF.

The chain uses TRBV3-1 and TRBJ2-2; tentative D call: TRBD1 (6 bases). Per germline, CDR1 LGHDT and CDR2 YNNKEL (reference sequence). The CDR3 is 17 residues long. Trimming removed 3 bases at V and 4 bases at J, with 18 bases between. The CDR3 DNA sequence: TGTGCCAGCAGCCACTACCTCTTCCCCAGGGGCACCGGGGAGCTGTTTTTT. It translates to CASSHYLFPRGTGELFF. Using reference TRBV3-1 and TRBJ2-2 for the parts outside the CDR3, the full variable domain is DTAVSQTPKYLVTQMGNDKSIKCEQNLGHDTMYWYKQDSKKFLKIMFSYNNKELIINETVPNRFSPKSPDKAHLNLHINSLELGDSAVYFCASSHYLFPRGTGELFFGEGSRLTVL.

This clonotype has just a few counts. This chain uses TRBV6-2 or TRBV6-3 with TRBJ2-7; D is unresolved. Germline V gives CDR1 MNHEY, CDR2 SVGEGT. The CDR3 sequence is 15 residues long. Trimming shortened V by 0 bases and J by 1 base, and 10 bases separated the two germline ends. CDR3 DNA sequence: TGTGCCAGCAGTTACTCGATGGGCCCGTCCTACGAGCAGTACTTC. Translation: CASSYSMGPSYEQYF.